Following are 13 T cell receptor beta chains from one sample sequenced in a study of blood T cell repertoires in COVID-19. Libraries were prepared by immunoSEQ multiplex PCR; TCRdb keeps only in-frame clonotypes and omits some of them. The data show roughly 50,000 clones, about 85% seen once. The source material was peripheral blood. The receptors were gathered from a human donor in a cohort sampled during active COVID-19.

The chain couples TRBV28 to TRBJ1-4, with TRBD1 as a possible D gene (5 bases). The CDR3 spans 14 residues. V shed 3 bases and J shed 8 bases, with 13 bases lying between them. From germline, CDR1 is MDHEN and CDR2 SYDVKM. CDR3 region: CASSFWGVEEKLFF. The CDR3, as DNA: TGTGCCAGCAGTTTCTGGGGGGTTGAGGAAAAACTGTTTTTT.

The chain has TRBV24-1 and TRBJ2-2; a possible D gene is TRBD2 (5 bases). CDR1 is KGHDR, CDR2 SFDVKD, per germline. Trimming shortened V by 0 bases and J by 4 bases, and 11 bases separated the two germline ends. CDR3 size: 16 residues. CDR3 bases: TGTGCCACCAGTGATTTGGAGGGAGCCGGCACCGGGGAGCTGTTTTTT. This translates into CATSDLEGAGTGELFF.

V usage is TRBV15 and J usage is TRBJ2-2; a possible D gene is TRBD2 (5 bases). From germline, CDR1 is LNHNV and CDR2 YYDKDF (reference sequence). The CDR3 runs 16 residues. V was pared by 1 base and J by 1 base, with 10 bases between. CDR3 region: CATSRGGGRNTGELFF. CDR3 in DNA: TGTGCCACCAGCAGAGGGGGTGGGAGGAACACCGGGGAGCTGTTTTTT.

This chain links TRBV4-1 with TRBJ1-2, with D possibly matching TRBD1 (6 bases). The CDR3 contains 15 residues. Germline V gene data show CDR1 as MGHRA and CDR2 as YSYEKL. The germline V and J ends were trimmed by 4 bases and 5 bases, with 17 bases remaining between them. CDR3 amino acids: CASSPPGTLGYGYTF. DNA of the CDR3: TGCGCCAGCAGCCCGCCTGGGACACTTGGGTATGGCTACACCTTC.

This chain joins TRBV28 and TRBJ2-6, with a weak D call TRBD1 (5 bases). Trimming took 2 bases from V and 4 from J, leaving 9 bases between them. Germline CDR1 reads MDHEN; CDR2 reads SYDVKM. CDR3 length equals 15 residues. This CDR3 reads CASSLGALGANVLTF. The CDR3 DNA reads TGTGCCAGCAGTTTAGGGGCGCTCGGGGCCAACGTCCTGACTTTC.

The chain combines TRBV7-9 with TRBJ2-7; 9 bases fit TRBD1. The CDR3 spans 19 residues. V dropped 7 bases and J dropped 2; count of bases not matched to a gene: 21. Germline V gene sequence: CDR1 SEHNR, CDR2 FQNEAQ (reference sequence). The CDR3 protein is CASTQGPGQGFGGTYEQYF. Here the CDR3 DNA reads TGTGCCAGCACTCAAGGTCCAGGACAGGGGTTCGGCGGGACCTACGAGCAGTACTTC.

The rearrangement joins TRBV5-1 to TRBJ2-5; 7 nucleotides agree with TRBD2. Germline CDR1 is SGHRS and CDR2 is YFSETQ. The length of the CDR3 is 15 residues. The V segment lost 0 bases and the J segment 2 bases; nucleotides outside the gene matches: 4. CDR3 sequence: CASSLVGGEQETQYF. Written as DNA, the CDR3 is TGCGCCAGCAGCTTGGTTGGGGGGGAGCAAGAGACCCAGTACTTC.

The chain combines TRBV4-1 with TRBJ2-3, with TRBD2 matching over 8 bases. The CDR3 covers 15 residues. Germline V gene lookup returns CDR1 MGHRA and CDR2 YSYEKL. Losses at the gene ends were 3 bases for V and 4 bases for J; bases not matched to a gene: 6. The CDR3 DNA is TGCGCCAGCAGCCAGGGTAGCGGGAAAGCAGATACGCAGTATTTT. Encoded protein: CASSQGSGKADTQYF.

This sequence joins TRBV13 and TRBJ1-6, with 8 bases aligning to TRBD1. The CDR3 totals 14 residues. CDR1 is PRHDT, CDR2 FYEKMQ, per germline (reference sequence). V dropped 7 bases and J dropped 9; count of bases not matched to a gene: 8. CDR3: CASTLDRVRSPLHF. The CDR3 bases are TGTGCCAGCACCCTGGACAGGGTGCGTTCACCCCTCCACTTT.

The chain has TRBV3-1 (or the pseudogene TRBV3-2) and TRBJ2-2, with 8 positions matching TRBD1. V shed 7 bases and J 1 base; nucleotides not matched to a gene: 2. CDR1 and CDR2 (germline): LGHDT, YNNKEL (reference sequence). CDR3 length: 14 residues. The CDR3: CASTDRVNTGELFF. The DNA for the CDR3 is TGTGCCAGCACGGACAGGGTGAACACCGGGGAGCTGTTTTTT.

The V gene is TRBV7-8, the J gene TRBJ2-5; unclear D gene. The CDR3 runs to 13 residues. Germline V lookup: CDR1 SGHVS, CDR2 FQNEAQ. V shed 0 bases and J shed 5 bases, with 7 bases lying between them. CDR3 sequence reads: CASSLAHGETQYF. CDR3 in DNA: TGTGCCAGCAGCTTAGCCCACGGGGAGACCCAGTACTTC. The variable domain in full, with the rest retrieved from reference TRBV7-8 and TRBJ2-5, is GAGVSQSPRYKVAKRGQDVALRCDPISGHVSLFWYQQALGQGPEFLTYFQNEAQLDKSGLPSDRFFAERPEGSVSTLKIQRTQQEDSAVYLCASSLAHGETQYFGPGTRLLVL.

The V gene is TRBV24-1, the J gene TRBJ2-7; 10 bases are a match to TRBD2. The CDR3 has 18 residues. CDR1 and CDR2 from the germline V gene are KGHDR and SFDVKD. Losses at the gene ends were 9 bases for V and 6 bases for J; bases not matched to a gene: 22. CDR3 in amino acids: CATDGQLAGCRRGPEQYF. The DNA for the CDR3 is TGTGCCACCGACGGGCAACTAGCGGGGTGCAGACGTGGGCCCGAGCAGTACTTC.

This sequence joins TRBV6-5 and TRBJ2-5; 10 bases fit TRBD2. V gave up 9 bases and J gave up 3 bases; unmatched junction bases: 4. The CDR3 runs 13 residues. CDR1 and CDR2 from the germline V gene are MNHEY and SVGAGI. Here the CDR3 reads CASQGLAKETQYF. As DNA, the CDR3 is TGTGCCAGTCAGGGACTAGCGAAAGAGACCCAGTACTTC.